The present TCR beta chain was sequenced within a study of CD4 T cells in relation to SARS-CoV-2 and coronaviruses (dated by TCRdb to the early 2020s). For the wider study: The ViraFEST assay cultured PBMCs with antigen for nine to eleven days, then sequenced TCR beta CDR3s to find antigen-specific clonal expansions. A median age of about 35 years, with a range of roughly 21 to 75 years, was recorded for the full convalescent cohort of 12 to 13 patients. The roughly twelve convalescent patients included 8 males and 4 females; two subjects were Hispanic. Shared crossreactive spike epitopes were mapped to their HLA restriction using patient-derived lymphoblastoid cell lines. At the level of individual TCR clonotypes, the study evaluated whether memory CD4+ T cells crossreact between the spike proteins of SARS-CoV-2 and those of common cold coronaviruses. Samples from a few pre-COVID donors and the naive versus memory experiments were sequenced with the Adaptive Biotechnologies TCR-sequencing kit; other data were Illumina-based. For other donors in the study, expansion assays were sequenced with a different, Illumina-based TCR-beta assay.

CEF-cultured naive and memory CD4+ T cell DNA received survey-level immunoSEQ TCR-beta sequencing. In the authors' own workflow: During preprocessing, nonproductive sequences were removed, as were CDR3s that did not start with C, did not end with F or W, or were shorter than 7 amino acids. Antigen-specific clonotypes were called with the MANAFEST web app, based on expansion relative to reference and other culture wells. A clone counted as positive if significantly expanded in 2 of 3 replicate wells versus the reference culture at FDR below 0.05. For a clone to be considered positive, significant expansion relative to all other tandem wells and an odds ratio above 5 were also required. Cultured and uncultured naive and memory CD4+ repertoires were searched for CDR3s previously identified as spike- and CEF-reactive. CDR3 homology was measured as pairwise Levenshtein distance, computed with the stringdist R package after trimming three terminal residues from each end. Entries here come from immuneACCESS through TCRdb and include only in-frame sequences with V and J called. Some clones fail to appear in such tables; in the studies checked, an unresolved V gene covers under half of the shortfall, and the cause of the remainder is unknown. V and J calls and clone size are as listed in that table; D and trimming were resolved from the DNA. In this sample the table shows about 43,000 clones, over 70% of which occur a single time. The ten largest make up about 1.5% of the sample.

General conclusions and limits of the study: Because the crossreactivity analysis focused on spike protein, crossreactivity against other viral proteins was not assessed. Significantly weaker SARS-CoV-2-driven expansion was shown by crossreactive clones than by monoreactive clones, consistent with antigenic imprinting. No donor contributed both pre-pandemic and post-infection samples, which limited tracing the source of pre-existing responses. In approximately 60% of donors, memory CD4+ clonotypes turned up that crossrecognized SARS-CoV-2 and at least one common cold coronavirus spike. Sequencing naive versus memory cells indicated that the assay picks up memory recall responses, not primary responses primed during culture. The study was limited by small numbers of patients and tested TCRs.

V lost 1 base and J lost 6 bases; the stretch between them is 7 bases long. The CDR3 measures 14 amino acids from cysteine to phenylalanine. Only CDR3 DNA is held: 42 bases, read in frame from base 1. The germline V gene yields MNHEY for CDR1 and SVGAGI for CDR2. This clone was found a few times. What antigen it recognizes has not been identified. No base quality values were provided; no much bigger clone lies one nucleotide off. Naive and memory CD4+ T cells were separated from cryopreserved PBMCs through CD4 enrichment, which was followed by EasySep naive CD4+ T cell enrichment. Sorted naive or memory CD4+ T cells (about 9.2 x 10^4) were cultured 1:1 with T cell-depleted PBMCs and CEF peptides for nine to eleven days. Triplicate replicate wells were generally used for each peptide culture condition. Ficoll-Paque PLUS gradient centrifugation was used to isolate PBMCs from leukapheresis product or whole blood. PBMCs were either cryopreserved at -140 degrees C or used fresh in the expansion assay. The QIAamp Micro DNA Kit was used to extract genomic DNA from the CD4+ T cells.

This clonotype originated in an adult with COVID-19. The specimen was naive CD4+ T cells from PBMCs, cultured in vitro. Taken with the paper, the label for cell subset or site translates to: naive CD4+ T cells isolated by negative enrichment. Recombination connected TRBV6-5 to TRBJ1-6; the D gene is unclear. The DNA sequence is as follows: TGTGCCAGCAGTTACTGGGGTCGTAATTCACCCCTCCACTTT. Its coded protein is CASSYWGRNSPLHF.